The 13 T cell receptor beta chains in this list originate from one sample, sequenced in a study of blood T cell repertoires in COVID-19. Clones were read by immunoSEQ multiplex PCR, and TCRdb kept only the in-frame ones, dropping some. The data show some 120,000 clones, about nine tenths seen once. The sequenced sample was peripheral blood. The receptors originated from a human donor with active COVID-19. The donor label of this sample is uncertain.

The chain has TRBV7-9 and TRBJ1-2; D is possibly TRBD1 (5 bases). V lost 0 bases, J lost 6 bases, and 14 bases lay in between. This CDR3 region has 15 residues. CDR1 and CDR2 from the germline V gene are SEHNR and FQNEAQ (reference sequence). CDR3 in amino acids: CASSLAGEGNDGYTF. CDR3 bases: TGTGCCAGCAGCTTAGCGGGGGAGGGCAACGATGGCTACACCTTC. Complete variable domain (other parts from reference TRBV7-9 and TRBJ1-2): DTGVSQNPRHKITKRGQNVTFRCDPISEHNRLYWYRQTLGQGPEFLTYFQNEAQLEKSRLLSDRFSAERPKGSFSTLEIQRTEQGDSAMYLCASSLAGEGNDGYTFGSGTRLTVV.

V gene TRBV5-3 combines with J gene TRBJ2-5; D gene uncertain. TRBV5-3 is assigned to the ORF class and has an uncertain function. Trimming cost V 1 base and J 0 bases, with 13 bases left between them. This CDR3 has 16 residues. The CDR3 here is CARSLYSWQYQETQYF. The DNA for the CDR3 is TGTGCCAGAAGCTTGTACAGCTGGCAGTACCAAGAGACCCAGTACTTC.

In nucleotides, the CDR3 is TGCGCCAGCAGCCCCAAAGACAGGGACCCCTACGAGCAGTACTTC. Translation: CASSPKDRDPYEQYF. The chain carries TRBV4-1 and TRBJ2-7; 7 bases align to TRBD1. V shed 4 bases and J 2 bases; nucleotides not matched to a gene: 8. This CDR3 has 15 amino acids. Germline V lookup: CDR1 MGHRA, CDR2 YSYEKL.

This sequence joins TRBV4-3 and TRBJ2-7, with D perhaps matching TRBD1 (5 bases). V dropped 3 bases and J dropped 4 bases, with 16 bases sitting between them. This CDR3 spans 15 amino acids. Germline assignment: CDR1 LGHNA and CDR2 YSLEER. CDR3 protein: CASSHHTTGFYEQYF. CDR3 bases: TGCGCCAGCAGCCACCACACTACAGGATTTTACGAGCAGTACTTC.

V usage is TRBV14 and J usage is TRBJ1-4; 8 nucleotides match TRBD1. CDR3 length: 15 amino acids. Germline CDR1 reads SGHDN; CDR2 reads FVKESK. V lost 4 bases to trimming and J lost 5 bases; unmatched junction nucleotides: 6. Here the CDR3 reads CASSPGTGLNEKLFF. The DNA of the CDR3 is TGTGCCAGCAGCCCTGGGACAGGCCTAAATGAAAAACTGTTTTTT.

This sequence joins TRBV6-2 or TRBV6-3 and TRBJ2-5; TRBD2 matches at 8 bases. This CDR3 is 14 amino acids long. Looked up from germline, CDR1 is MNHEY and CDR2 is SVGEGT. V lost 2 bases to trimming and J lost 5 bases; unmatched junction nucleotides: 4. CDR3 coding DNA: TGTGCCAGCAGTTACACCCGACTAGCGGAGACCCAGTACTTC. This codes for CASSYTRLAETQYF.

This clone was recorded once. This chain joins TRBV19 and TRBJ1-4; D remains unclear. Trimming cost V 4 bases and J 5 bases, with 14 bases left between them. CDR3 length: 15 amino acids. The germline gives CDR1 LNHDA, CDR2 SQIVND (reference sequence). The CDR3 DNA follows: TGTGCCAGTAGTAGTCCGGGTACCGAGAATGAAAAACTGTTTTTT. Translation: CASSSPGTENEKLFF.

The rearrangement links TRBV19 to TRBJ2-7, with D unresolved. The CDR3 runs 13 residues. Between the trimmed V and J ends, which lost 0 bases and 3 bases, there was a span of 6 bases. Germline V gene sequence: CDR1 LNHDA, CDR2 SQIVND (reference sequence). The CDR3: CASSIDRNYEQYF. The CDR3 region has the DNA TGTGCCAGTAGTATAGACAGGAACTACGAGCAGTACTTC.

The chain is built from TRBV10-3 and TRBJ1-1; 7 bases are shared with TRBD1. Trimming removed 10 bases from V and 6 bases from J; junction bases left unmatched: 23. The CDR3 runs to 17 residues. In germline, CDR1 is ENHRY, CDR2 SYGVKD. The CDR3 spells CASRPGQHLVHEAEAFF. The CDR3 nucleotides are TGTGCCAGCAGGCCGGGACAGCATTTGGTACACGAAGCTGAAGCTTTCTTT.

The chain carries TRBV3-1 (or the pseudogene TRBV3-2) and TRBJ1-1; D uncertain. The CDR3 spans 14 residues. Germline CDR1 is LGHDT and CDR2 is YNNKEL (reference sequence). With 0 bases removed from V and 1 base from J, the gap between germline ends came to 6 bases. In DNA, the CDR3 is TGTGCCAGCAGCCAAGATCGAGGGAACACTGAAGCTTTCTTT. Protein sequence: CASSQDRGNTEAFF.

In this sample, this clone turned up a few times. This chain connects TRBV7-9 to TRBJ1-1; no clear D gene. CDR1 SEHNR and CDR2 FQNEAQ come from the germline V gene (reference sequence). V was shortened by 1 base and J by 4 bases, with 13 bases between the two germline ends. This CDR3 is 15 amino acids long. This CDR3 reads CASSLGEAPSTEAFF. DNA for the CDR3: TGTGCCAGCAGCTTAGGGGAGGCACCTAGCACTGAAGCTTTCTTT. Filled out from reference TRBV7-9 and TRBJ1-1, the complete variable domain reads DTGVSQNPRHKITKRGQNVTFRCDPISEHNRLYWYRQTLGQGPEFLTYFQNEAQLEKSRLLSDRFSAERPKGSFSTLEIQRTEQGDSAMYLCASSLGEAPSTEAFFGQGTRLTVV.

This chain connects TRBV3-1 (or the pseudogene TRBV3-2) to TRBJ2-1; D is uncertain. From germline, CDR1 is LGHDT and CDR2 YNNKEL (reference sequence). V lost 4 bases and J 6 bases, leaving 7 bases between the germline ends. The CDR3 runs to 12 residues. CDR3 coding DNA: TGTGCCAGCAGCCCAATCGGCAATGAGCAGTTCTTC. The encoded protein is CASSPIGNEQFF.

The chain recombines TRBV19 with TRBJ2-7; 7 nucleotides match TRBD1. J lost 2 bases, V lost 1 base, and 2 bases had no gene match. Germline lookup yields CDR1 LNHDA and CDR2 SQIVND (reference sequence). The CDR3 length is 14 residues. In DNA form, the CDR3 reads TGTGCCAGTAGTATAGCGGGACAGACCTACGAGCAGTACTTC. Translating gives CASSIAGQTYEQYF.